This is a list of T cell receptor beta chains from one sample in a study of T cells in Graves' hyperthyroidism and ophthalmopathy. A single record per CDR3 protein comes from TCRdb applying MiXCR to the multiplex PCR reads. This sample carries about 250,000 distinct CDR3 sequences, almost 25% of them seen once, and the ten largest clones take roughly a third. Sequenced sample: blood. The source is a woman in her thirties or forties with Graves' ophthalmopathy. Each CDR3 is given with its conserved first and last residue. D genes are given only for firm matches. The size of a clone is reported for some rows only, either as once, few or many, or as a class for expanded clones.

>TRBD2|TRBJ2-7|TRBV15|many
CATSEGLADPYEQYF
TGTGCCACCAGCGAAGGACTAGCGGACCCCTACGAGCAGTACTTC
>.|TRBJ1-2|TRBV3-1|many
CASSPSGYYGYTF
TGTGCCAGCAGCCCAAGCGGGTACTATGGCTACACCTTC
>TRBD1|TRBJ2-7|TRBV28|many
CASSLSGTGSYEQYF
TGTGCCAGCAGTTTATCCGGGACAGGGTCCTACGAGCAGTACTTC
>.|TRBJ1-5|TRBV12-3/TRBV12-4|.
CASSLRGREARQPQHF
TGTGCCAGCAGTTTAAGGGGCAGGGAAGCTAGACAGCCCCAGCATTTT
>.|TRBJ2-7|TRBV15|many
CATSSDIAYEQYF
TGTGCCACCAGCAGTGATATAGCCTACGAGCAGTACTTC
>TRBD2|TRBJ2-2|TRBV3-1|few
CASSLLAGARELFF
TGTGCCAGCAGCCTACTAGCGGGAGCCCGGGAGCTGTTTTTT
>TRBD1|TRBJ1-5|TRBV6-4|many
CASKGGQGLGNQPQHF
TGTGCCAGCAAGGGTGGACAGGGACTCGGCAATCAGCCCCAGCATTTT
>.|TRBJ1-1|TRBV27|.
CASSFGSGIGGTEAFF
TGTGCCAGCAGTTTCGGGAGTGGGATAGGGGGAACTGAAGCTTTCTTT
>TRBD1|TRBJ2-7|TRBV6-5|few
CASSYTGQGATYEQYF
TGTGCCAGCAGTTACACGGGACAGGGGGCGACCTACGAGCAGTACTTC
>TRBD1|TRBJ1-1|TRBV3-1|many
CASSPGDRGGKAFF
TGTGCCAGCAGCCCCGGGGACAGGGGGGGGAAAGCTTTCTTT
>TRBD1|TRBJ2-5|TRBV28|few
CASSFGSLGTGLETQYF
TGTGCCAGCAGTTTCGGGTCATTAGGGACAGGTTTAGAGACCCAGTACTTC
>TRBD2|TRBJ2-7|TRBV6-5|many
CASRGGTSVDEQYF
TGTGCCAGCCGGGGCGGGACTAGCGTAGACGAGCAGTACTTC
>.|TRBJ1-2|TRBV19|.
CASSSDGRVYGYTF
TGTGCCAGTAGTTCCGACGGGCGAGTCTATGGCTACACCTTC
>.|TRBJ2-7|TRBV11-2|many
CASSFLPNEQYF
TGTGCCAGCAGCTTCCTCCCTAACGAGCAGTACTTC
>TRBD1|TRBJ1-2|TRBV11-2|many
CASSPTTGSGYTF
TGTGCCAGCAGCCCCACGACAGGGAGTGGCTACACCTTC
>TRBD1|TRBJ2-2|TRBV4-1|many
CASSRGGQGAYTGELFF
TGCGCCAGCAGCCGAGGGGGACAGGGAGCGTACACCGGGGAGCTGTTTTTT
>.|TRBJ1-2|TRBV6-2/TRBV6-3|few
CASTSSGYGYTF
TGTGCCAGCACCTCTAGTGGGTATGGCTACACCTTC
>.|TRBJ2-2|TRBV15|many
CATSKTAGGTGELFF
TGTGCCACCAGCAAGACGGCGGGTGGCACCGGGGAGCTGTTTTTT
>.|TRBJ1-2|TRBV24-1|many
CATSVTELNYGYTF
TGTGCCACCAGTGTCACTGAACTTAACTATGGCTACACCTTC